These T cell receptor beta chains were read from a single sample in a study of blood T cell repertoires in COVID-19. Assay used: immunoSEQ multiplex PCR; TCRdb lists only in-frame clones, some missing. Among about 180,000 clones listed, about 85% were seen once. The specimen sequenced was peripheral blood. Source of these receptors: a young woman with active or convalescent COVID-19. CDR3s include the opening cysteine and the closing phenylalanine or tryptophan. Fields, in order: D gene, J gene, clone size, V gene, CDR3 DNA, CDR3 protein. A D gene is named only where the DNA matches it firmly. Some rows mark clone size as missing; the rest say once, few, many or name a class of expanded clone.

TRBD1	TRBJ1-4	NA	TRBV4-2	TGTGCCAGCAGCCAACCCGACAGGGGTCGGACTAATGAAAAACTGTTTTTT	CASSQPDRGRTNEKLFF
NA	TRBJ1-2	NA	TRBV7-9	TGTGCCAGCAGCAAAACGTATAGGGACTCATATGGCTACACCTTC	CASSKTYRDSYGYTF
NA	TRBJ2-7	NA	TRBV6-2/TRBV6-3	TGTGCCAGCAGTTACTCGAAGGAGGGACAGAGTCTGTACGAGCAGTACTTC	CASSYSKEGQSLYEQYF
NA	TRBJ2-7	NA	TRBV10-1	TGCGCCAGCAGTGAGTCAAGGGGGAGGGCAGGCTACGAGCAGTACTTC	CASSESRGRAGYEQYF
NA	TRBJ1-4	NA	TRBV7-9	TGTGCCAGCAGCGCAACGGGGATTAATGAAAAACTGTTTTTT	CASSATGINEKLFF
NA	TRBJ1-5	NA	TRBV10-2	TGCGCCAGCAGTGATGGGGGGAGTTATAGCAATCAGCCCCAGCATTTT	CASSDGGSYSNQPQHF
TRBD1	TRBJ1-2	NA	TRBV27	TGTGCCAGCAGTTCAGACAGGGGTGGCTACACCTTC	CASSSDRGGYTF
TRBD1	TRBJ1-2	NA	TRBV7-6	TGTGCCAGCAGCCTGGGGACAGAACGTTTCACCTTC	CASSLGTERFTF
NA	TRBJ1-5	once	TRBV6-2/TRBV6-3	TGTGCCAGCAGTTATGCGGGGGGGGCTAGCAATCAGCCCCAGCATTTT	CASSYAGGASNQPQHF
NA	TRBJ2-5	NA	TRBV7-9	TGTGCCAGCAGCTTAGGAGGCCAGGGGAGTGGGACCCAGTACTTC	CASSLGGQGSGTQYF
NA	TRBJ1-2	NA	TRBV6-5	TGTGCCAGCAGTTTACAGGGTTTTAACTATGGCTACACCTTC	CASSLQGFNYGYTF
NA	TRBJ1-1	NA	TRBV7-9	TGTGCCAGCAGCTTAGGCGATAAGAGCACTGAAGCTTTCTTT	CASSLGDKSTEAFF
TRBD2	TRBJ2-5	NA	TRBV3-1/TRBV3-2	TGTGCCAGCAGCCAAGCCCTAGCGGGAGGGGAGACCCAGTACTTC	CASSQALAGGETQYF
TRBD1	TRBJ2-1	NA	TRBV7-6	TGTGCCAGCAGCTTAAGTACAGGGGGCAGGGGTGAGCAGTTCTTC	CASSLSTGGRGEQFF
TRBD1	TRBJ1-5	NA	TRBV28	TGTGCCAGCAGCCTCTCCGGGACAGGGTATCAGCCCCAGCATTTT	CASSLSGTGYQPQHF
NA	TRBJ1-5	NA	TRBV6-5	TGTGCCAGCGGAACAGGGTCACAGCCCCAGCATTTT	CASGTGSQPQHF
NA	TRBJ1-6	NA	TRBV3-1/TRBV3-2	TGTGCCAGCAGCCAAGCACAGGGAGGGAATTCACCCCTCCACTTT	CASSQAQGGNSPLHF
NA	TRBJ2-5	NA	TRBV5-3	TGTGCCAGAAGCGACCCAGGGGATGGGACCCAGTACTTC	CARSDPGDGTQYF
TRBD2	TRBJ2-5	NA	TRBV18	TGTGCCAGCTCACCGACCGGGAGGGTCCAAGAGACCCAGTACTTC	CASSPTGRVQETQYF
NA	TRBJ1-4	NA	TRBV19	TGTGCCAGTAGTCCGCCTAAGGGGGGGCAGCGTGAAAAACTGTTTTTT	CASSPPKGGQREKLFF
TRBD1	TRBJ1-5	NA	TRBV27	TGTGCCAGCAGTCAGGGCAGGGGGAATCAGCCCCAGCATTTT	CASSQGRGNQPQHF
TRBD1	TRBJ1-2	NA	TRBV30	TGTGCCTGGAGTCATCGACAGGGAAACGCAAATGGCTACACCTTC	CAWSHRQGNANGYTF
NA	TRBJ2-7	NA	TRBV11-2	TGTGCCAGCAGCTCCCTCAAGAGCGAGCAGTACTTC	CASSSLKSEQYF
TRBD1	TRBJ1-1	NA	TRBV6-1	TGTGCCAGCAGTGACGGGACAGGGGGCTGGACTGAAGCTTTCTTT	CASSDGTGGWTEAFF
NA	TRBJ2-5	NA	TRBV12-5	TGTGCTAGTGGTTTGGACGGCTTTGAGGCCCAGTACTTC	CASGLDGFEAQYF
NA	TRBJ2-5	NA	TRBV30	TGTGCCTGGAGTGTACTGCCGGGGCAGGGGGAGACCCAGTACTTC	CAWSVLPGQGETQYF
NA	TRBJ2-5	NA	TRBV14	TGTGCCAGCAGCCTAGGGGGTGGAGAGACCCAGTACTTC	CASSLGGGETQYF
NA	TRBJ1-5	NA	TRBV2	TGTGCCAGCGGAGGGTCGACAGTGTGGGGAACTCAGCCCCAGCATTTT	CASGGSTVWGTQPQHF
NA	TRBJ2-7	NA	TRBV5-1	TGCGCCAGCAGCTTGAGTGGGAGCGAGCAGTACTTC	CASSLSGSEQYF
TRBD1	TRBJ1-4	NA	TRBV20-1	TGCAGTGCTAGTCTCGGGACAGGGGGTGAAAAACTGTTTTTT	CSASLGTGGEKLFF
TRBD2	TRBJ2-5	once	TRBV7-2	TGTGCCAGCAGCCCTAGCGGTCCCCAAGAGACCCAGTACTTC	CASSPSGPQETQYF
NA	TRBJ2-1	NA	TRBV7-9	TGTGCCAGCAGCTTAGCCGGGTGGGCCTACAATGAGCAGTTCTTC	CASSLAGWAYNEQFF
NA	TRBJ2-5	once	TRBV7-2	TGTGCCAGCAGCTGGAGTACCGAGACCCAGTACTTC	CASSWSTETQYF
NA	TRBJ1-3	NA	TRBV18	TGTGCCAGCTCGCCTGTTGCGATGCCCTCTGGAAACACCATATATTTT	CASSPVAMPSGNTIYF
NA	TRBJ1-2	NA	TRBV7-9	TGTGCCAGCAGCCGAGGGGGAGAAGGTGGCTACACCTTC	CASSRGGEGGYTF
TRBD1	TRBJ1-1	once	TRBV30	TGTGCCTGGAGCAAGACAGGGGGAGCTTTCTTT	CAWSKTGGAFF
NA	TRBJ2-7	once	TRBV15	TGTGCCACCAGCAGAGGTTCCGGACAAGCCAGCTACGAGCAGTACTTC	CATSRGSGQASYEQYF
NA	TRBJ2-1	NA	TRBV5-1	TGCGCCAGCAGCCAAACCCTACTAGCTTTCAATGAGCAGTTCTTC	CASSQTLLAFNEQFF
NA	TRBJ1-1	NA	TRBV7-9	TGTGCCAGCAGCCCCCTCGGGGTCAGCTCTGAAGCTTTCTTT	CASSPLGVSSEAFF
NA	TRBJ1-4	NA	TRBV28	TGTGCCAGCAGTTCCTCACACCCACAGGAAAAACTGTTTTTT	CASSSSHPQEKLFF
TRBD1	TRBJ2-7	NA	TRBV10-3	TGTGCCATCCGTGGGACAGGGACGTACGAGCAGTACTTC	CAIRGTGTYEQYF
NA	TRBJ1-2	NA	TRBV10-3	TGTGCCATCCAGGGGAGGGGTAACTATGGCTACACCTTC	CAIQGRGNYGYTF
TRBD1	TRBJ1-2	NA	TRBV5-4	TGTGCCAGCAGCCTCACAGGGGGCGATGGCTACACCTTC	CASSLTGGDGYTF
TRBD2	TRBJ2-7	NA	TRBV27	TGTGCCAGCAGTCCTAGCGGGAGCGCCTACGAGCAGTACTTC	CASSPSGSAYEQYF
NA	TRBJ2-1	once	TRBV19	TGTGCCAGTACTAACAGGGTCTACAATGAGCAGTTCTTC	CASTNRVYNEQFF
NA	TRBJ2-7	once	TRBV11-2	TGTGCCAGCCGGGGGGCCGGGGCAGACGAGCAGTACTTC	CASRGAGADEQYF